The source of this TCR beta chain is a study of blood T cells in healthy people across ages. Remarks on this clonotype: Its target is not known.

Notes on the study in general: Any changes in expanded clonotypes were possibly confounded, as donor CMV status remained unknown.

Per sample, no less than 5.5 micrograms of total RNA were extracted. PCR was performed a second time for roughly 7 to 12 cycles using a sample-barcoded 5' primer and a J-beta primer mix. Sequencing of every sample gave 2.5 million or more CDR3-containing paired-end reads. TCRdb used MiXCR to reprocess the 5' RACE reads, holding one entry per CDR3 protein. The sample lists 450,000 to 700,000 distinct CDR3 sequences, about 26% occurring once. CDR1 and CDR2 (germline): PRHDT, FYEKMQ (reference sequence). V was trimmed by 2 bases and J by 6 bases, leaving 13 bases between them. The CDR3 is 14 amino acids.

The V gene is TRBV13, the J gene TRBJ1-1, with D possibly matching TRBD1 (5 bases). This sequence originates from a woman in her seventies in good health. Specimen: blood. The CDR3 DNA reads TGTGCCAGCAGCTTATCCGGGGGTCGGGCTGAAGCTTTCTTT. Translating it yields CASSLSGGRAEAFF.